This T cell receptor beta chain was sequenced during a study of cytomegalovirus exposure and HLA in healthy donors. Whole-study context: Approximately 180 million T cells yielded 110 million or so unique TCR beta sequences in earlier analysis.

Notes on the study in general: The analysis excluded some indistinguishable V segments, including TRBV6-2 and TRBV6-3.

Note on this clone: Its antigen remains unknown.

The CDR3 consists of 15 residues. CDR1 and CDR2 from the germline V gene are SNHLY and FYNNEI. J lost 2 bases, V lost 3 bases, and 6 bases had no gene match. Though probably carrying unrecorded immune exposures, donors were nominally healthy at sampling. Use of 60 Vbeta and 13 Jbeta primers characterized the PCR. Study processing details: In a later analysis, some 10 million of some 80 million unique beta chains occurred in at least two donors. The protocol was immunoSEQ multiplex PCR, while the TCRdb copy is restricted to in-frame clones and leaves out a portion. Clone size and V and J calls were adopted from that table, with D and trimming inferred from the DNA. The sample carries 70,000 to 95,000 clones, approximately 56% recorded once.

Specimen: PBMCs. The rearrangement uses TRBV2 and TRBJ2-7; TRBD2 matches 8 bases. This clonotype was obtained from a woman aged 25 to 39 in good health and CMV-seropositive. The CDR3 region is CASSDLAGRTYEQYF. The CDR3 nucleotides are TGTGCCAGCAGTGATTTAGCGGGGAGAACCTACGAGCAGTACTTC. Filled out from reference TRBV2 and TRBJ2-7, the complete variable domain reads EPEVTQTPSHQVTQMGQEVILRCVPISNHLYFYWYRQILGQKVEFLVSFYNNEISEKSEIFDDQFSVERPDGSNFTLKIRSTKLEDSAMYFCASSDLAGRTYEQYFGPGTRLTVT.